Detailed here is one T cell receptor beta chain. The study ran its PCR with 60 Vbeta and 13 Jbeta primers. The data were produced by immunoSEQ multiplex PCR, yet TCRdb's version contains in-frame clones alone and is incomplete. The table shows approximately 90,000 clones, with roughly 70% occurring only once. The data were taken from a study of cytomegalovirus exposure and HLA in healthy donors. Healthy bone marrow donors supplied every sample. Germline-derived CDR1 and CDR2 are MNHEY and SMNVEV (reference sequence). This CDR3 contains 15 residues. V was pared by 1 base and J by 5 bases, with 7 bases of the junction left unmatched.

The sample consisted of PBMCs. The J gene is TRBJ1-1, the V gene TRBV27; 7 bases are a match to TRBD1. This clonotype originated in a man aged 35 to 55 in good health and CMV-seronegative. CDR3 region: CASSLWSGGGTEAFF. The CDR3 DNA is TGTGCCAGCAGTTTATGGTCAGGGGGTGGAACTGAAGCTTTCTTT.